Following are 25 T cell receptor beta chains from one sample sequenced in a study of control samples from healthy donors and cancer patients. TCRdb's copy holds only in-frame clones and misses some; the assay was immunoSEQ multiplex PCR. This table holds about 21,000 clones, 84% found once. Sequences were obtained from PBMCs. The receptors derive from a man aged 55 to 70 with colorectal cancer.

V usage is TRBV24-1 and J usage is TRBJ1-2, with D possibly TRBD1 on 5 matching bases. The CDR3 is 12 amino acids. From germline, CDR1 is KGHDR and CDR2 SFDVKD. Trimming pared 3 bases from V and 8 bases from J, leaving 9 bases between. CDR3 in DNA: TGTGCCACCAGTGATGCAGGGTCCGGCTACACCTTC. Translating gives CATSDAGSGYTF.

V usage is TRBV9 and J usage is TRBJ1-5; D remains unclear. V gave up 3 bases and J gave up 1 base, with 5 bases separating them. The CDR3 extends over 13 amino acids. Germline V gene lookup returns CDR1 SGDLS and CDR2 YYNGEE. As DNA, the CDR3 is TGTGCCAGCAGCGCCTCCAGCAATCAGCCCCAGCATTTT. Its translation: CASSASSNQPQHF.

The rearrangement links TRBV29-1 to TRBJ1-3; TRBD1 matches at 9 bases. Germline assignment: CDR1 SQVTM and CDR2 ANQGSEA. The junction had 4 bases not matched to a gene; V was cut back by 6 bases and J by 4 bases. The CDR3 contains 13 residues. In DNA, the CDR3 is TGCAGCGTAGGACAGGGGTCCGGAAACACCATATATTTT. Its translation: CSVGQGSGNTIYF.

The chain couples TRBV7-6 to TRBJ2-2, with 9 nucleotides matching TRBD1. Germline CDR1 and CDR2: SGHVS and FNYEAQ. V trimming: 5 bases; J trimming: 4 bases; junction bases outside the gene matches: 5. The CDR3 extends over 15 amino acids. In DNA form, the CDR3 reads TGTGCCAGCAGCCTGACAGGGGGATTCACCGGGGAGCTGTTTTTT. It codes for CASSLTGGFTGELFF.

J is TRBJ2-1 and V is TRBV5-1, with D possibly matching TRBD1 (6 bases). The CDR3 extends over 15 amino acids. V was trimmed by 3 bases and J by 0 bases, leaving 10 bases between them. From germline, CDR1 is SGHRS and CDR2 YFSETQ. CDR3 DNA sequence: TGCGCCAGCAGCTCCCAGGGGAGCTCCTACAATGAGCAGTTCTTC. This codes for CASSSQGSSYNEQFF.

The rearrangement uses TRBV5-1 and TRBJ2-1; D may be TRBD2 (6 bases). Germline V gene sequence: CDR1 SGHRS, CDR2 YFSETQ. V lost 3 bases and J 3 bases, leaving 16 bases between the germline ends. The CDR3 contains 16 residues. CDR3 region: CASSSPRLGIYNEQFF. CDR3 in DNA: TGCGCCAGCAGCTCGCCCCGACTAGGGATCTACAATGAGCAGTTCTTC. The full variable domain, completed using reference TRBV5-1 and TRBJ2-1, is KAGVTQTPRYLIKTRGQQVTLSCSPISGHRSVSWYQQTPGQGLQFLFEYFSETQRNKGNFPGRFSGRQFSNSRSEMNVSTLELGDSALYLCASSSPRLGIYNEQFFGPGTRLTVL.

The chain uses TRBV7-9 and TRBJ2-5; D is undetermined. The CDR3 has 13 amino acids. V was pared by 5 bases and J by 0 bases, with 7 bases between. Germline V gene data show CDR1 as SEHNR and CDR2 as FQNEAQ (reference sequence). As DNA, the CDR3 is TGTGCCAGCAGCGCTCCCTACCAAGAGACCCAGTACTTC. Encoded protein: CASSAPYQETQYF.

The genes are TRBV9 and TRBJ1-1; tentatively, D is TRBD1 (5 bases). V dropped 3 bases and J dropped 2 bases, with 14 bases sitting between them. The CDR3 is made up of 15 amino acids. Germline values: CDR1 SGDLS, CDR2 YYNGEE. The CDR3 spells CASSAVGHPNTEAFF. CDR3 DNA sequence: TGTGCCAGCAGCGCCGTCGGACACCCTAACACTGAAGCTTTCTTT.

The gene calls are TRBV3-1 (or the pseudogene TRBV3-2) and TRBJ2-1, with a possible D match to TRBD2 (5 bases). Germline V gene lookup returns CDR1 LGHDT and CDR2 YNNKEL (reference sequence). This CDR3 spans 15 amino acids. V was trimmed by 3 bases and J by 3 bases, leaving 12 bases between them. The CDR3 region has the DNA TGTGCCAGCAGCCAGAAGGTCCGGGACTACAATGAGCAGTTCTTC. It encodes CASSQKVRDYNEQFF.

This clone has a handful of counts. This chain uses TRBV4-1 with TRBJ1-6; tentative D call: TRBD1 (5 bases). CDR3 length: 14 amino acids. The ends were cut back, 6 bases at V and 8 bases at J, with 14 bases in the middle. CDR1 is MGHRA, CDR2 YSYEKL, per germline. Here the CDR3 reads CASSKGLGDSPLHF. The DNA of the CDR3 is TGCGCCAGCAGTAAGGGGCTAGGGGATTCACCCCTCCACTTT.

The chain has TRBV6-4 and TRBJ2-1, with no clear D. CDR1 is MRHNA, CDR2 SNTAGT, per germline. Trimming stripped 3 bases from V and 6 bases from J, with 6 bases between. The CDR3 runs to 12 residues. The CDR3 DNA reads TGTGCCAGCAGTGAGGACGGCAATGAGCAGTTCTTC. Translation gives CASSEDGNEQFF.

Regarding this clone: The conserved phenylalanine or tryptophan is not found at the CDR3 terminus, so this likely reflects a read error. The DNA is left out, because the CDR3 cannot be placed on it with certainty; the CDR3 is given as TCRdb lists it. V gene TRBV25-1 combines with J gene TRBJ2-7; the table calls TRBD2, which could not be checked here. Counting both end residues, the CDR3 totals 14 amino acids. Per germline, CDR1 MGHDK and CDR2 SYGVNS. The CDR3 protein is CASSESPGTSGRKD.

DNA for the CDR3: TGTGCCAGTAGTATAGAGGGGAGCTCCTACAATGAGCAGTTCTTC. This codes for CASSIEGSSYNEQFF. The chain joins TRBV19 to TRBJ2-1; possibly TRBD2 for D (5 bases). CDR1 is LNHDA, CDR2 SQIVND, per germline (reference sequence). Trimming took off 0 bases at V and 0 bases at J, with 6 bases between the two ends. CDR3 size: 15 residues.

As DNA, the CDR3 is TGTGCCAGTAGTATGGAAAGCAATCAGCCCCAGCATTTT. This translates into CASSMESNQPQHF. The chain is built from TRBV19 and TRBJ1-5; D unclear. This CDR3 contains 13 residues. CDR1 and CDR2 from the germline V gene are LNHDA and SQIVND (reference sequence). V lost 3 bases to trimming and J lost 1 base, with 4 bases between them.

The V and J genes are TRBV30 and TRBJ1-3, with unresolved D. V was clipped by 1 base and J by 0 bases, with 10 bases between them. Germline V gene lookup returns CDR1 GTSNPN and CDR2 SVGIG (reference sequence). This CDR3 spans 15 amino acids. The CDR3 spells CAWSGGIVSGNTIYF. The CDR3 bases are TGTGCCTGGAGTGGAGGGATCGTCTCTGGAAACACCATATATTTT.

In the case of this clone: The junction departs from the called germline gene at one end, perhaps through a read error. The genes are TRBV12-3 or TRBV12-4 and TRBJ2-1, with D perhaps TRBD2 (6 bases). The CDR3 is 11 residues long. This CDR3 reads CASSLANEQFF. The CDR3, as DNA: TGTGCCAGCAGTCTAGCGAATGAGCAGTTCTTC.

This clone is a singleton in its sample. The V gene is TRBV3-1 (or the pseudogene TRBV3-2), the J gene TRBJ1-1; D uncertain. The germline V and J ends were trimmed by 0 bases and 0 bases, with 14 bases remaining between them. Per germline, CDR1 LGHDT and CDR2 YNNKEL (reference sequence). The CDR3 contains 17 residues. CDR3 DNA: TGTGCCAGCAGCCAAGACCTCAGACGGGGTTTGAACACTGAAGCTTTCTTT. Translating it yields CASSQDLRRGLNTEAFF.

This rearrangement joins TRBV7-9 to TRBJ2-2; TRBD1 aligns across 7 bases. Looked up from germline, CDR1 is SEHNR and CDR2 is FQNEAQ (reference sequence). The ends lost 4 bases at V and 7 bases at J; junction bases unmatched: 3. This CDR3 contains 13 residues. The CDR3 sequence is CASSSTGFGELFF. In nucleotides, the CDR3 is TGTGCCAGCAGCTCGACAGGGTTCGGGGAGCTGTTTTTT.

V gene TRBV6-1 combines with J gene TRBJ1-5; D gene uncertain. The CDR3 has 15 amino acids. The V end lost 3 bases, the J end lost 5 bases, and 14 bases lay between the germline ends. Germline CDR1 and CDR2: MNHNS and SASEGT. CDR3 sequence: CASSESGQAYQPQHF. DNA for the CDR3: TGTGCCAGCAGTGAGAGCGGGCAGGCATATCAGCCCCAGCATTTT.

The chain uses TRBV3-1 (or the pseudogene TRBV3-2) and TRBJ1-1; D uncertain. Trimming took 4 bases from V and 0 from J, leaving 9 bases between them. The germline V gene has CDR1 LGHDT and CDR2 YNNKEL (reference sequence). The CDR3 spans 14 residues. CDR3 DNA: TGTGCCAGCAGCCGGGGTCAGATGAACACTGAAGCTTTCTTT. The encoded protein is CASSRGQMNTEAFF.

The rearrangement uses TRBV5-1 and TRBJ1-1; TRBD1 is a possible D gene (5 bases). CDR1 and CDR2 (germline): SGHRS, YFSETQ. The CDR3 extends over 14 amino acids. The V gene lost 4 bases and the J gene lost 4 bases, with 14 bases spanning the gap. DNA of the CDR3: TGCGCCAGCAGCGAATGGGGGAGCGGCACTGAAGCTTTCTTT. Translated: CASSEWGSGTEAFF.

Comments on this clone: A read error may produce the germline difference seen at one junction end. The genes are TRBV4-1 and TRBJ1-2; 7 positions match TRBD1. The CDR3 loop spans 15 amino acids. Germline CDR1 is MGHRA and CDR2 is YSYEKL. In nucleotides, the CDR3 is TGCGCCGGCAGCCAGCCCAGGGGGGGCGACTATGGCTACACCTTC. It specifies CAGSQPRGGDYGYTF.

J is TRBJ2-2 and V is TRBV4-1; D perhaps matches TRBD2 (5 bases). CDR1 MGHRA and CDR2 YSYEKL come from the germline V gene. Trimming removed 2 bases from V and 6 bases from J, with 16 bases in between. This CDR3 spans 16 amino acids. CDR3 in DNA: TGCGCCAGCAGCCAACCCCTAAGGAGGTCCCCCGGGGAGCTGTTTTTT. This translates into CASSQPLRRSPGELFF.

The chain couples TRBV7-9 to TRBJ1-5, with no clear D. Per the germline V gene, CDR1 is SEHNR and CDR2 is FQNEAQ (reference sequence). V shed 1 base and J shed 5 bases, with 6 bases lying between them. The length of the CDR3 is 13 residues. The CDR3 sequence: CASSLEGDQPQHF. CDR3 DNA: TGTGCCAGCAGCTTAGAAGGCGATCAGCCCCAGCATTTT.

The chain recombines TRBV2 with TRBJ1-6; 11 bases fit TRBD1. The CDR3 consists of 14 residues. Unmatched junction bases numbered 3, after V lost 5 bases and J lost 9 bases. Germline CDR1 is SNHLY and CDR2 is FYNNEI. DNA of the CDR3: TGTGCCAGCAGTACCGGGACAGGGGGTTCACCCCTCCACTTT. This gives the protein CASSTGTGGSPLHF.